Presented here are 29 T cell receptor beta chains from one specimen sequenced in a study of shared clonotypes between healthy human individuals. Sequenced by immunoSEQ multiplex PCR; TCRdb stores in-frame clones only, minus some. Of 300,000 to 400,000 clones listed, over 75% were seen once; the top ten hold roughly 15%. Sequenced sample: memory CD8+ T cells sorted from blood. The subset here: CD45RO+ cells pooled with CCR7-negative TemRA cells. All receptors come from a man aged 18 to 29 in good health.

The V and J genes are TRBV5-1 and TRBJ2-5, with 7 positions matching TRBD1. CDR3 length: 16 amino acids. Germline CDR1 is SGHRS and CDR2 is YFSETQ. With 0 bases clipped from V and 0 bases from J, the junction kept 5 bases outside the gene matches. Here the CDR3 DNA reads TGCGCCAGCAGCTTGGACAGGGGCCGGAACCAAGAGACCCAGTACTTC. This translates into CASSLDRGRNQETQYF. The complete variable domain, with remaining parts taken from reference TRBV5-1 and TRBJ2-5, reads KAGVTQTPRYLIKTRGQQVTLSCSPISGHRSVSWYQQTPGQGLQFLFEYFSETQRNKGNFPGRFSGRQFSNSRSEMNVSTLELGDSALYLCASSLDRGRNQETQYFGPGTRLLVL.

DNA for the CDR3: TGTGCCAGCAGCGCTTTCCGGGACAGGGGAGAAGCTTTCTTT. The encoded protein is CASSAFRDRGEAFF. The V gene is TRBV7-2, the J gene TRBJ1-1, with 10 bases identical to TRBD1. V lost 5 bases and J lost 8; bases outside the gene matches: 8. Germline CDR1 and CDR2: SGHTA and FQGNSA. The CDR3 sequence is 14 residues long.

The table lists this clone with a count of one. The V and J genes are TRBV13 and TRBJ2-7; D perhaps matches TRBD1 (6 bases). Trimming pared 5 bases from V and 5 bases from J, leaving 19 bases between. Per germline, CDR1 PRHDT and CDR2 FYEKMQ (reference sequence). The CDR3 is 15 amino acids. The CDR3 reads CASSPTGQGFDEQYF. In DNA, the CDR3 is TGTGCCAGCAGCCCAACAGGGCAGGGGTTCGACGAGCAGTACTTC. The full variable domain, with the rest looked up from reference TRBV13 and TRBJ2-7, is AAGVIQSPRHLIKEKRETATLKCYPIPRHDTVYWYQQGPGQDPQFLISFYEKMQSDKGSIPDRFSAQQFSDYHSELNMSSLELGDSALYFCASSPTGQGFDEQYFGPGTRLTVT.

The chain combines TRBV28 with TRBJ2-7, with a weak D call TRBD2 (5 bases). Germline V gene lookup returns CDR1 MDHEN and CDR2 SYDVKM. The V and J ends lost 10 bases and 3 bases respectively, with 25 bases between them. CDR3 length: 16 residues. Written as DNA, the CDR3 is TGTGCCACCCATAACCTCGGGGTAGAGACTATCTACGAGCAGTACTTC. Its protein is CATHNLGVETIYEQYF.

With regard to this clone: Different DNA sequences within this sample yield the same CDR3. The chain uses TRBV27 and TRBJ2-7; D remains unclear. Trimming removed 0 bases at V and 1 base at J, with 7 bases between. The germline gives CDR1 MNHEY, CDR2 SMNVEV (reference sequence). The CDR3 sequence is 14 residues long. As DNA, the CDR3 is TGTGCCAGCAGTTTATCGGCCACGTCCTACGAGCAGTACTTC. Encoded protein: CASSLSATSYEQYF.

V and J are TRBV27 and TRBJ2-7; no clear D gene. The CDR3 spans 13 residues. V gave up 7 bases and J gave up 5 bases, with 15 bases separating them. CDR1 is MNHEY and CDR2 is SMNVEV in the germline V gene (reference sequence). This CDR3 reads CASTPDARNEQYF. For the CDR3, the DNA is TGTGCCAGCACCCCGGATGCCCGAAACGAGCAGTACTTC.

The gene calls are TRBV2 and TRBJ2-1; TRBD2 aligns across 10 bases. V shed 3 bases, J shed 7 bases, and the junction held 9 bases outside the gene matches. Germline V gene sequence: CDR1 SNHLY, CDR2 FYNNEI. The CDR3 runs 16 residues. In DNA form, the CDR3 reads TGTGCCAGCAGTGATTATGGACTAGCGGTGGATAATGAGCAGTTCTTC. Encoded protein: CASSDYGLAVDNEQFF.

The genes are TRBV9 and TRBJ2-2, with 15 positions matching TRBD2. Germline CDR1 SGDLS, CDR2 YYNGEE. The CDR3 has 19 residues. V shed 2 bases and J 4 bases; nucleotides not matched to a gene: 9. The CDR3 coding sequence is TGTGCCAGCAGCGTTTTCGGACTAGCGGGAGGGCTTGTCACCGGGGAGCTGTTTTTT. Protein: CASSVFGLAGGLVTGELFF.

This chain uses TRBV27 with TRBJ1-2, with a weak D call TRBD1 (5 bases). V lost 6 bases and J lost 4, with 9 bases in between. The CDR3 spans 12 residues. Germline V lookup: CDR1 MNHEY, CDR2 SMNVEV (reference sequence). The CDR3 here is CASRGVFYGYTF. The CDR3 DNA follows: TGTGCCAGCAGAGGGGTGTTCTATGGCTACACCTTC.

This rearrangement joins TRBV6-5 to TRBJ1-1; D ambiguous. CDR1 is MNHEY, CDR2 SVGAGI, per germline. CDR3 size: 14 residues. V was shortened by 5 bases and J by 5 bases, with 15 bases between the two germline ends. The CDR3: CASSTGEQVTEAFF. The CDR3 DNA follows: TGTGCCAGCAGTACCGGAGAACAAGTGACTGAAGCTTTCTTT.

This clone was observed a handful of times. This chain links TRBV7-3 with TRBJ2-7; no reliable D call. Trimming removed 2 bases from V and 11 bases from J, with 16 bases in between. Germline CDR1 is SGHTA and CDR2 is FQGTGA. This CDR3 is built from 13 residues. The CDR3 protein is CASSLGSNSAKYF. The DNA for the CDR3 is TGTGCCAGCAGCTTAGGGTCCAACAGCGCGAAGTACTTC.

V gene TRBV6-6 combines with J gene TRBJ2-5, with 9 bases identical to TRBD2. Unmatched junction bases numbered 4, after V lost 7 bases and J lost 1 base. Germline V gene data show CDR1 as MNHNY and CDR2 as SVGAGI (reference sequence). This CDR3 has 14 amino acids. The CDR3 DNA reads as TGTGCCAGCACCAGCGGGGGGCTCCAAGAGACCCAGTACTTC. It yields the protein CASTSGGLQETQYF.

Of note for this clone: This may be a read error: a much more frequent sequence differs by one nucleotide. The CDR3 protein is CASSSFGTGRQEAQYF. DNA of the CDR3: TGTGCCAGCAGTTCCTTTGGGACAGGGAGACAAGAGGCCCAGTACTTC. The chain couples TRBV6-5 to TRBJ2-5; 9 bases are a match to TRBD1. This CDR3 has 16 residues. Per the germline V gene, CDR1 is MNHEY and CDR2 is SVGAGI.

The chain is built from TRBV27 and TRBJ1-6; 12 bases are shared with TRBD1. V lost 3 bases and J lost 10; bases outside the gene matches: 4. Germline values: CDR1 MNHEY, CDR2 SMNVEV (reference sequence). The CDR3 covers 15 residues. For the CDR3, the DNA is TGTGCCAGCAGTTTGGGACAGGGGGCTTTATCACCCCTCCACTTT. Translated: CASSLGQGALSPLHF.

The chain couples TRBV4-1 to TRBJ2-7; D unresolved. Germline V gene sequence: CDR1 MGHRA, CDR2 YSYEKL. The CDR3 is made up of 18 amino acids. The V gene lost 0 bases and the J gene lost 6 bases, with 24 bases spanning the gap. For the CDR3, the DNA is TGCGCCAGCAGCCAAGATGCGGCTGAAACGTGGACCGTCGGCGAGCAGTACTTC. The encoded protein is CASSQDAAETWTVGEQYF.

This clone was observed a few times. The CDR3 reads CASSERTSSYEQYF. The CDR3, as DNA: TGTGCCAGCAGTGAGCGGACAAGCTCCTACGAGCAGTACTTC. The chain couples TRBV6-1 to TRBJ2-7; perhaps TRBD1 as D (5 bases). CDR1 MNHNS and CDR2 SASEGT come from the germline V gene. Trimming removed 3 bases from V and 0 bases from J, with 9 bases in between. CDR3 length: 14 amino acids.

This rearrangement joins TRBV5-1 to TRBJ2-1; no firm D call. Germline V gene sequence: CDR1 SGHRS, CDR2 YFSETQ. Trimming removed 3 bases from V and 8 bases from J, with 24 bases in between. The CDR3 has 17 residues. The CDR3 region has the DNA TGCGCCAGCAGCTCCGCACCCACACTTTTCCTAGGCCATGAGCAGTTCTTC. Amino acids: CASSSAPTLFLGHEQFF.

This clone appeared a single time. DNA for the CDR3: TGCGCCAGCAGTGAACGGGAGGAGCAGTTCTTC. As protein: CASSEREEQFF. The J gene is TRBJ2-1, the V gene TRBV10-2; possibly TRBD2 for D (6 bases). This CDR3 has 11 residues. Germline lookup yields CDR1 WSHSY and CDR2 SAAADI. The V end was cut by 3 bases, the J end by 10 bases, with 7 bases between.

This clone was recorded only once. The V and J genes are TRBV30 and TRBJ2-5, with 7 bases that match TRBD1. The CDR3 consists of 15 residues. The V gene's germline CDR1 is GTSNPN and CDR2 SVGIG (reference sequence). The ends lost 3 bases at V and 2 bases at J; junction bases unmatched: 9. The CDR3 sequence is CAWSPEDRVQETQYF. The CDR3 bases are TGTGCCTGGAGCCCAGAAGACAGGGTTCAAGAGACCCAGTACTTC.

The chain joins TRBV4-1 to TRBJ2-7; D is possibly TRBD1 (6 bases). Trimming cost V 1 base and J 3 bases, with 16 bases left between them. Germline V gives CDR1 MGHRA, CDR2 YSYEKL. This CDR3 is built from 16 residues. Here the CDR3 DNA reads TGCGCCAGCAGCCAAGCCCCCGGGACAAGGGGCTACGAGCAGTACTTC. Its translation is CASSQAPGTRGYEQYF.

The chain couples TRBV5-1 to TRBJ2-7; 9 nucleotides agree with TRBD1. V dropped 4 bases and J dropped 2; count of bases not matched to a gene: 4. The CDR3 is 14 amino acids. Germline assignment: CDR1 SGHRS and CDR2 YFSETQ. The CDR3 region is CASSPTGGTYEQYF. Written as DNA, the CDR3 is TGCGCCAGCAGCCCGACAGGGGGTACCTACGAGCAGTACTTC.

Turning to this clone: This same CDR3 is encoded by further DNA sequences in the sample. The chain combines TRBV30 with TRBJ1-6; unclear D gene. V lost 0 bases and J lost 6, with 6 bases in between. The germline V gene has CDR1 GTSNPN and CDR2 SVGIG (reference sequence). The CDR3 contains 13 residues. DNA of the CDR3: TGTGCCTGGAGTGTACAAAGTAATTCACCCCTCCACTTT. This sequence encodes CAWSVQSNSPLHF.

This clone was detected ten times or more. Distinct nucleotide sequences in the sample also encode this CDR3. The chain recombines TRBV4-3 with TRBJ2-1; 7 bases line up with TRBD2. Germline trimming cut 0 bases from V and 0 bases from J; bases unmatched to any gene: 2. The V gene's germline CDR1 is LGHNA and CDR2 YSLEER. There are 16 residues in the CDR3. The CDR3, as DNA: TGCGCCAGCAGCCAAGATAGGGACTACTCCTACAATGAGCAGTTCTTC. This sequence encodes CASSQDRDYSYNEQFF.

The chain has TRBV19 and TRBJ2-7, with 10 bases aligning to TRBD1. The V segment lost 8 bases and the J segment 5 bases; nucleotides outside the gene matches: 6. From germline, CDR1 is LNHDA and CDR2 SQIVND (reference sequence). The CDR3 spans 13 residues. The CDR3: CASLSTGGDEQYF. The CDR3 region has the DNA TGTGCCAGTCTTTCGACAGGGGGCGACGAGCAGTACTTC.

The chain has TRBV6-4 and TRBJ2-7; D may be TRBD1 or TRBD2 (5 bases each). V was shortened by 1 base and J by 3 bases, with 25 bases between the two germline ends. The germline V gene has CDR1 MRHNA and CDR2 SNTAGT. The CDR3 is 19 residues long. CDR3 in DNA: TGTGCCAGCAGTGACTGGGGGTTCAGGATGAGGTCCTTCGTCTACGAGCAGTACTTC. The encoded protein is CASSDWGFRMRSFVYEQYF.

The V and J genes are TRBV9 and TRBJ1-1; D is unresolved. Germline V gene data show CDR1 as SGDLS and CDR2 as YYNGEE. This CDR3 is 15 amino acids long. V was cut by 4 bases and J by 2 bases, with 15 bases left in between. This CDR3 is CASSPEVLSNTEAFF. Here the CDR3 DNA reads TGTGCCAGCAGCCCCGAGGTGCTGAGTAACACTGAAGCTTTCTTT.

This clone was seen only a few times. The chain uses TRBV7-6 and TRBJ2-1, with TRBD2 matching over 11 bases. The CDR3 spans 18 residues. Germline trimming cut 3 bases from V and 2 bases from J; bases unmatched to any gene: 9. Germline V CDR1 and CDR2: SGHVS, FNYEAQ. The CDR3 DNA follows: TGTGCCAGCAGCTTCGACTCCCTAGCGGGGGGCCCCTACAATGAGCAGTTCTTC. Residues: CASSFDSLAGGPYNEQFF. Using reference TRBV7-6 and TRBJ2-1 for the parts outside the CDR3, the full variable domain is GAGVSQSPRYKVTKRGQDVALRCDPISGHVSLYWYRQALGQGPEFLTYFNYEAQQDKSGLPNDRFSAERPEGSISTLTIQRTEQRDSAMYRCASSFDSLAGGPYNEQFFGPGTRLTVL.

This clone was seen at least ten times. The V and J genes are TRBV28 and TRBJ2-5; D may match TRBD1 or TRBD2 (6 bases each). CDR3 size: 16 residues. CDR1 and CDR2 from the germline V gene are MDHEN and SYDVKM. V lost 3 bases and J lost 4, with 18 bases in between. Here the CDR3 DNA reads TGTGCCAGCAGTTTGGTGGGGGGCGGCGATTCAGAGACCCAGTACTTC. Translated: CASSLVGGGDSETQYF.

V gene TRBV9 combines with J gene TRBJ2-5; 9 positions agree with TRBD2. The CDR3 totals 15 residues. In germline, CDR1 is SGDLS, CDR2 YYNGEE. With V trimmed by 5 bases and J by 3 bases, 8 bases remained unmatched. This CDR3 is CASSDPAGGEETQYF. CDR3 DNA: TGTGCCAGCAGTGACCCAGCGGGAGGAGAAGAGACCCAGTACTTC.